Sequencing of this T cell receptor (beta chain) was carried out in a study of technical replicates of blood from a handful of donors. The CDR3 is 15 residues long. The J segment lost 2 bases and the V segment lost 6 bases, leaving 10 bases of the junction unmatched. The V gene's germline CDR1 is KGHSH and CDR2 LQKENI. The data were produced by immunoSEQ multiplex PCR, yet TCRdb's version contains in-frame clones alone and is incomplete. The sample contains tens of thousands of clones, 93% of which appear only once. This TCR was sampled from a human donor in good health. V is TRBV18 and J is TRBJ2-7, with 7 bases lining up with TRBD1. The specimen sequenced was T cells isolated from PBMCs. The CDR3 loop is CASSLTGDDPYEQYF. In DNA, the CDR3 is TGTGCCAGCTCCTTAACAGGGGATGACCCCTACGAGCAGTACTTC.